What follows describes a single T cell receptor (beta chain). In the original workflow: Scientists estimated how many nucleated cells there were by amplifying reference gene primers. The method was immunoSEQ multiplex PCR; TCRdb's version includes in-frame clones alone and lacks a portion of them. Clone size and the V and J calls come from that table; the DNA yielded D and trimming. The repertoire holds about 180,000 clones, more than 70% seen once, with roughly 7% in the top ten. This sample stems from a study of blood T cell repertoires in COVID-19. Study information: Collection of acute and convalescent COVID-19 samples took place in the United States, Italy and Spain.

CDR3 length: 14 residues. V trimming: 0 bases; J trimming: 9 bases; junction bases outside the gene matches: 5. The germline V gene has CDR1 LGHNA and CDR2 YNFKEQ. This TCR came from a man between 50 and 59 years old with active or convalescent COVID-19. Sequenced input: peripheral blood. This chain joins TRBV4-2 and TRBJ2-1, with TRBD2 matching 7 bases. The CDR3 nucleotides read TGTGCCAGCAGCCAAGAGGGGGGGGACGGTGAGCAGTTCTTC. This translates into CASSQEGGDGEQFF.